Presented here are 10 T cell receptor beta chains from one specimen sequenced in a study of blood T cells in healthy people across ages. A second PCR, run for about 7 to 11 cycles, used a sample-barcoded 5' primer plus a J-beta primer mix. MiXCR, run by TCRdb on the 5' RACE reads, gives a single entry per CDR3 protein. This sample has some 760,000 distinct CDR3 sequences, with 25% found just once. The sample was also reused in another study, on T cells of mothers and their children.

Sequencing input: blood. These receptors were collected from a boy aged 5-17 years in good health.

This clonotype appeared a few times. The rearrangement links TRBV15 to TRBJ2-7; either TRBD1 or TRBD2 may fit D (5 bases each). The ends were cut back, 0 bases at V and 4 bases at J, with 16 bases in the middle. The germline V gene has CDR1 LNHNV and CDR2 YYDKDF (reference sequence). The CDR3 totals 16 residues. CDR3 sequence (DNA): TGTGCCACCAGCAGAGATCGACAGTCAGGGAGATACGAGCAGTACTTC. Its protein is CATSRDRQSGRYEQYF.

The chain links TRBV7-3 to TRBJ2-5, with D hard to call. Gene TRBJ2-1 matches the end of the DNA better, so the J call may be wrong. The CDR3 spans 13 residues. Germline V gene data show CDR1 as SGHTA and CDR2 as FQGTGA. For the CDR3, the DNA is TGTGCCAGCAGCTTGGGCTGGGCCAATGAGCAGTTCTTC. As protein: CASSLGWANEQFF.

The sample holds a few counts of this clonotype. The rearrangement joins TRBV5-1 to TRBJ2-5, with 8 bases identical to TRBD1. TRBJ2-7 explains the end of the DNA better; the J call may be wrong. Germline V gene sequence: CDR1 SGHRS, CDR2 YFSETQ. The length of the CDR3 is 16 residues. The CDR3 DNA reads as TGCGCCAGCAGCTTGTATCCGGGACAGGTAGCCTACGAGCAGTACTTC. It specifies CASSLYPGQVAYEQYF.

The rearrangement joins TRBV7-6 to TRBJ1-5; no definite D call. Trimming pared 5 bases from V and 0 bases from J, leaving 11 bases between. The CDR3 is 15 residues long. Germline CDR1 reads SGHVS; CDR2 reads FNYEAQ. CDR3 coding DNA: TGTGCCAGCAGCCCAGGCACTAATAGCAATCAGCCCCAGCATTTT. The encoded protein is CASSPGTNSNQPQHF.

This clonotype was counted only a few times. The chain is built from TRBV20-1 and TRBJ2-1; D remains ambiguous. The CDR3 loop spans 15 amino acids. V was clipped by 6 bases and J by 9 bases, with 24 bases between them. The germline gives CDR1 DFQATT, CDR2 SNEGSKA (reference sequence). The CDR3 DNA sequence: TGCAGTGCCTCCCGAAGCGTTATGCTACAAGGTGAGCAGTTCTTC. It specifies CSASRSVMLQGEQFF.

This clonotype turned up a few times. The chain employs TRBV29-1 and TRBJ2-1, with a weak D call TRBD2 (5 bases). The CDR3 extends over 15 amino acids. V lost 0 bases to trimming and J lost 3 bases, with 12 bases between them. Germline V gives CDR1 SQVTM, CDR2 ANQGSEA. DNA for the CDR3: TGCAGCGTTGAAGATCGGCTAGCTTACTACAATGAGCAGTTCTTC. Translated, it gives CSVEDRLAYYNEQFF.

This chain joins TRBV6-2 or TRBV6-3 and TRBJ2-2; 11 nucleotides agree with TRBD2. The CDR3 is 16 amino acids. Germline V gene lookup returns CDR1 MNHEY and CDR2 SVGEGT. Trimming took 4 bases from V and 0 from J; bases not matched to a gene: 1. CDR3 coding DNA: TGTGCCAGCAGTTCGACTAGCGGGACGAACACCGGGGAGCTGTTTTTT. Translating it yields CASSSTSGTNTGELFF.

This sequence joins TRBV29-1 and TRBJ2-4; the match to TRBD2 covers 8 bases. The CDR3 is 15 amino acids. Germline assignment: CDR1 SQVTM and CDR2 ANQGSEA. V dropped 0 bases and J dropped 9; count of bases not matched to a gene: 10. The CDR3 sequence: CSVEDRGGVIFIQYF. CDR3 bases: TGCAGCGTTGAAGATCGGGGGGGCGTTATTTTCATTCAGTACTTC.

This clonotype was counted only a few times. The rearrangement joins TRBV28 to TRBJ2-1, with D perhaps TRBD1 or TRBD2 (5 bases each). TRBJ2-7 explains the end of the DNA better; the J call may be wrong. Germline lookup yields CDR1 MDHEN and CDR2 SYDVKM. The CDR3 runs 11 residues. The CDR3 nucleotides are TGTGCCGCAGCCGGGGCAAGGGAGCAGTACTTC. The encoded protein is CAAAGAREQYF.

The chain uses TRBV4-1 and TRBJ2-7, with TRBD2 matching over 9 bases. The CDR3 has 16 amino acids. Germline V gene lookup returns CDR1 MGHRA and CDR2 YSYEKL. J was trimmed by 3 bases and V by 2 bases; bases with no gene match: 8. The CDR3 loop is CASSQHIAGDIYEQYF. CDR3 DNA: TGCGCCAGCAGCCAACATATAGCGGGAGACATCTACGAGCAGTACTTC.